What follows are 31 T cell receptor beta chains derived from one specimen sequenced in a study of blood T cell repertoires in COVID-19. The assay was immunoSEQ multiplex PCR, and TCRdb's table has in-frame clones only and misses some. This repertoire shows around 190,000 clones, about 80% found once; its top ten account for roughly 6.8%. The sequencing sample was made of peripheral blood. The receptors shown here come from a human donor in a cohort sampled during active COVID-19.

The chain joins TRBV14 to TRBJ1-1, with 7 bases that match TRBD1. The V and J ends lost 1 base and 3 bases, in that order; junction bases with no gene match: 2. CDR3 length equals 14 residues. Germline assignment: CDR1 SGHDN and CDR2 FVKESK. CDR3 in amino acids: CASSQGGGYTEAFF. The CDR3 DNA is TGTGCCAGCAGCCAAGGAGGGGGCTACACTGAAGCTTTCTTT. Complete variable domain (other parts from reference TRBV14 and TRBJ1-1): EAGVTQFPSHSVIEKGQTVTLRCDPISGHDNLYWYRRVMGKEIKFLLHFVKESKQDESGMPNNRFLAERTGGTYSTLKVQPAELEDSGVYFCASSQGGGYTEAFFGQGTRLTVV.

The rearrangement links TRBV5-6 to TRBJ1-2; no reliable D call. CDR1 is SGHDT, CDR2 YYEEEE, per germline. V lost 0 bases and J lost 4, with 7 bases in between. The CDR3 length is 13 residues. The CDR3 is CASSLGRIYGYTF. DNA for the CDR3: TGTGCCAGCAGCTTGGGGAGAATCTATGGCTACACCTTC.

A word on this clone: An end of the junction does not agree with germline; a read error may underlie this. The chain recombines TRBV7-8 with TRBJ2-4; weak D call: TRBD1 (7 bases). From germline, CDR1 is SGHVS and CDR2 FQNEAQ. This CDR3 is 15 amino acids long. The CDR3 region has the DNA TGTGCCAGCAGCTTAGCGGGGGACCCAGGGGGGTCGCCGCACTTC. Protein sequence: CASSLAGDPGGSPHF.

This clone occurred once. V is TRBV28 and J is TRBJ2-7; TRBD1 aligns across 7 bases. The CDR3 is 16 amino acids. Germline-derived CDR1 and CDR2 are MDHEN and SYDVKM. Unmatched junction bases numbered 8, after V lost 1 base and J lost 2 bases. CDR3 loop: CASSLSGQENPYEQYF. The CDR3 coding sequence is TGTGCCAGCAGTTTATCCGGACAGGAGAACCCCTACGAGCAGTACTTC.

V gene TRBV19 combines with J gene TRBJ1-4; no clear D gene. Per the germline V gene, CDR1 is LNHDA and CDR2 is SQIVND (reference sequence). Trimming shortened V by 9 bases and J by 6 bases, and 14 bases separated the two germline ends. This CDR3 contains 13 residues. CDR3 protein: CASYGWGDEKLFF. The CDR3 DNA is TGTGCCAGCTATGGCTGGGGAGATGAAAAACTGTTTTTT.

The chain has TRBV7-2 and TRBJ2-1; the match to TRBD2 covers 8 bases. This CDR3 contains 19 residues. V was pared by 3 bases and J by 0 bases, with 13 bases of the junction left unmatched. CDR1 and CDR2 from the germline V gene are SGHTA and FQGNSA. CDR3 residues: CASSFLGGVHPSSYNEQFF. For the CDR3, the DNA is TGTGCCAGCAGCTTTCTCGGGGGGGTCCACCCTAGCTCCTACAATGAGCAGTTCTTC.

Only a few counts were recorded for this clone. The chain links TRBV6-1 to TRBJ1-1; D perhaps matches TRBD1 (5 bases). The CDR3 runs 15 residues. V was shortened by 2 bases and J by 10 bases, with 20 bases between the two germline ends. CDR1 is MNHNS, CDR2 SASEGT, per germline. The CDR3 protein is CASSERGGDPSGAFF. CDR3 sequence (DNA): TGTGCCAGCAGTGAACGGGGAGGGGACCCCTCAGGAGCTTTCTTT.

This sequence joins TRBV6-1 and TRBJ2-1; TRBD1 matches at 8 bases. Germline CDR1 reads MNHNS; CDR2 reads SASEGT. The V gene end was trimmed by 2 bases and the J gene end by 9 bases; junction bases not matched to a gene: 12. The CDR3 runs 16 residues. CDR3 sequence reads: CASSEMWDRPYTEQFF. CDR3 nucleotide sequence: TGTGCCAGCAGTGAAATGTGGGACAGGCCTTATACTGAGCAGTTCTTC.

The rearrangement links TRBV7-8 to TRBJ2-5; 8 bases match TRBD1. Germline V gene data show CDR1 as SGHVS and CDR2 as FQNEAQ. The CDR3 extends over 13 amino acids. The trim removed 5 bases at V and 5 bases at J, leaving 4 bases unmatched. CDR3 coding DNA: TGTGCCAGCAGCCCGGGACAGGCGGAGACCCAGTACTTC. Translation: CASSPGQAETQYF.

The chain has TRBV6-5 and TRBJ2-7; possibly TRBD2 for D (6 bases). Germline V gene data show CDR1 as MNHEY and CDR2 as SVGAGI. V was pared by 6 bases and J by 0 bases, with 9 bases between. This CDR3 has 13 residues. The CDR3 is CASSPGLSYEQYF. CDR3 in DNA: TGTGCCAGCAGCCCGGGACTCTCCTACGAGCAGTACTTC.

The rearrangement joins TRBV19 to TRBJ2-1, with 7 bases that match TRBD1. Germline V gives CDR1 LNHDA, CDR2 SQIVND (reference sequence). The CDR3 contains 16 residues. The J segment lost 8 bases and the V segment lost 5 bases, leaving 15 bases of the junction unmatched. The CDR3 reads CASSGSGQWPMDEQFF. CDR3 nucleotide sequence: TGTGCCAGTAGTGGCTCGGGACAGTGGCCTATGGATGAGCAGTTCTTC.

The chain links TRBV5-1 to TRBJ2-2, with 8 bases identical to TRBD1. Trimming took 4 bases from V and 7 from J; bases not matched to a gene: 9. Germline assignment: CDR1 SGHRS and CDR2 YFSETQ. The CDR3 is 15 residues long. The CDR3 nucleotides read TGCGCCAGCAGCCTTCGGACAGGGTGGAACGGGGAGCTGTTTTTT. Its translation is CASSLRTGWNGELFF.

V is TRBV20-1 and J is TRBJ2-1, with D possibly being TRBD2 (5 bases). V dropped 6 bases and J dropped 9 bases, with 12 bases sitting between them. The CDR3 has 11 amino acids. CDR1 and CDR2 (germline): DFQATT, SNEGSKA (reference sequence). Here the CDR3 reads CSAEIGVEQFF. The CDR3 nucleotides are TGCAGTGCGGAGATCGGGGTTGAGCAGTTCTTC.

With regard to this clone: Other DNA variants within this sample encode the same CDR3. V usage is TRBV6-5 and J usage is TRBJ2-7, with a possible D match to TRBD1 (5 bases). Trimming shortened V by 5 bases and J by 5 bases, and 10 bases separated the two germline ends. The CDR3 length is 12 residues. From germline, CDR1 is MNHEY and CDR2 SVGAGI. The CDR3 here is CASSRGHDEQYF. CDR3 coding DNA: TGTGCCAGCAGTCGCGGACACGACGAGCAGTACTTC.

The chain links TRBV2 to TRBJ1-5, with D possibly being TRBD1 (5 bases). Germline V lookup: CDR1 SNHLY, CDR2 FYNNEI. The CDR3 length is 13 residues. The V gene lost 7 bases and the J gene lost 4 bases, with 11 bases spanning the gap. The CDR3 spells CASMGEGNQPQHF. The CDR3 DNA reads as TGTGCCAGCATGGGGGAGGGAAATCAGCCCCAGCATTTT.

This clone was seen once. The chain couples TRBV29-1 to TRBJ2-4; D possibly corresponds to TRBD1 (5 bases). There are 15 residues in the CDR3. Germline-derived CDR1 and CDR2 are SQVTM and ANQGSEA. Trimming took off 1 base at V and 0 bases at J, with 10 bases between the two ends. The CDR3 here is CSVEVIREAKNIQYF. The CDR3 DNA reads TGCAGCGTTGAAGTGATCAGGGAAGCCAAAAACATTCAGTACTTC.

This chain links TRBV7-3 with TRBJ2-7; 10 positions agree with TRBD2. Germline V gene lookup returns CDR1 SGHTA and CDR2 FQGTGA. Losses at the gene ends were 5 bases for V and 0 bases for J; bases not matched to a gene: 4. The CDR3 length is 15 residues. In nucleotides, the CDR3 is TGTGCCAGCAGCCTTAGCGGGGGGCACTCCTACGAGCAGTACTTC. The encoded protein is CASSLSGGHSYEQYF.

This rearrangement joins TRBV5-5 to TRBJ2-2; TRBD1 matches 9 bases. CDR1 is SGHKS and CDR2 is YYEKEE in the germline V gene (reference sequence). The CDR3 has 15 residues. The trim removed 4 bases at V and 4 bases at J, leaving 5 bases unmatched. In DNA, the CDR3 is TGTGCCAGCAGCGTTACAGGGGGCAGCACCGGGGAGCTGTTTTTT. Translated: CASSVTGGSTGELFF.

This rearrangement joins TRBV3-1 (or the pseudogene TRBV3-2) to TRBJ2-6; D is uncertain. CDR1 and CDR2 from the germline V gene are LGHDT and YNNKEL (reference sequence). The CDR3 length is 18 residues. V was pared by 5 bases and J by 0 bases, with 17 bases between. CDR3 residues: CASSSSVGRTSGANVLTF. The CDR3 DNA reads TGTGCCAGCAGCAGTTCGGTGGGCAGAACCTCTGGGGCCAACGTCCTGACTTTC.

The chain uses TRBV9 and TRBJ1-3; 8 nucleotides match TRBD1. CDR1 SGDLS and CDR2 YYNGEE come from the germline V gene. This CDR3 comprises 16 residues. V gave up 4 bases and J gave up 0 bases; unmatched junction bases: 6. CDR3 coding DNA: TGTGCCAGCAGCCCCAGACAGGGGAACTCTGGAAACACCATATATTTT. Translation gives CASSPRQGNSGNTIYF.

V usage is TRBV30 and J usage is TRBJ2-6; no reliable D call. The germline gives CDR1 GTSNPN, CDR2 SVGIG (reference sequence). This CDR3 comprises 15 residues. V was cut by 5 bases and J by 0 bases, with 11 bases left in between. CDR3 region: CAWRRLSSGANVLTF. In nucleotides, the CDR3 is TGTGCCTGGCGGCGGCTGAGCTCTGGGGCCAACGTCCTGACTTTC.

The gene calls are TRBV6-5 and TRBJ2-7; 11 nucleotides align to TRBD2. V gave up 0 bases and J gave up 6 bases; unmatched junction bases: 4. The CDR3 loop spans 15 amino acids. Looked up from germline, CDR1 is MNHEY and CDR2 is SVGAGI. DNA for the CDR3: TGTGCCAGCAGTTACTCTAGCGGGGGGGACGGCGAGCAGTACTTC. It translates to CASSYSSGGDGEQYF.

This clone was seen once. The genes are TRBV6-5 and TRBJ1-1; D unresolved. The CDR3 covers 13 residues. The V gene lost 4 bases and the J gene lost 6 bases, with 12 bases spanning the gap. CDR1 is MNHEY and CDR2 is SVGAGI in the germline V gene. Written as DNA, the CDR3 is TGTGCCAGCAGTTCCCCCGCACCGGCTGAAGCTTTCTTT. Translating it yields CASSSPAPAEAFF.

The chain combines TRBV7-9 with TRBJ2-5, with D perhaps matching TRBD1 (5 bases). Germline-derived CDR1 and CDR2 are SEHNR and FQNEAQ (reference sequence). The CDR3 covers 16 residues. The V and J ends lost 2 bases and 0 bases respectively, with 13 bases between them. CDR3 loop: CASSLSVTAHQETQYF. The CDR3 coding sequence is TGTGCCAGCAGCTTATCCGTGACAGCCCACCAAGAGACCCAGTACTTC.

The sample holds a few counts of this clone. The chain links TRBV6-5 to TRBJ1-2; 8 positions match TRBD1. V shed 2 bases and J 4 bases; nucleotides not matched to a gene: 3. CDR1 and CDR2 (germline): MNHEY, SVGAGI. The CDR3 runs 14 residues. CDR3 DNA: TGTGCCAGCAGTTACCTGGGACAGGTCTATGGCTACACCTTC. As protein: CASSYLGQVYGYTF.

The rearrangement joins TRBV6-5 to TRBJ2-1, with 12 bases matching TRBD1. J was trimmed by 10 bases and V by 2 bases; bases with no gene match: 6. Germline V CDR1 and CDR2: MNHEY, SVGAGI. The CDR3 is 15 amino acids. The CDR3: CASSYHFGTGGEQFF. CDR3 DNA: TGTGCCAGCAGTTACCACTTCGGGACAGGGGGCGAGCAGTTCTTC.

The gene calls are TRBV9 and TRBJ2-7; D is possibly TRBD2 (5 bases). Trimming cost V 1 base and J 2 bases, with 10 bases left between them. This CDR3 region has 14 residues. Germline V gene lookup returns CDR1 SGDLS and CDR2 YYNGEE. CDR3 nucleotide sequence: TGTGCCAGCAGCGTATCCGAGCGGCCCTACGAGCAGTACTTC. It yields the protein CASSVSERPYEQYF.

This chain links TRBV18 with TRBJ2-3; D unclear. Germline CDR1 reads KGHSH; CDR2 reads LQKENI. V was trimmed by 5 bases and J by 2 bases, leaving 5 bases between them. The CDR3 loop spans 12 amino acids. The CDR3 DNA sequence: TGTGCCAGCTCATCAAACACAGATACGCAGTATTTT. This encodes CASSSNTDTQYF.

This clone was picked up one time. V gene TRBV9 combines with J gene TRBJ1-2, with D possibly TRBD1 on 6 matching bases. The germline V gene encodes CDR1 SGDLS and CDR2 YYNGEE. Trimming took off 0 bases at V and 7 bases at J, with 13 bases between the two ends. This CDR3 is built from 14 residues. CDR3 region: CASSVGEGVSGYTF. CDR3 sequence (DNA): TGTGCCAGCAGCGTAGGGGAGGGGGTCTCTGGCTACACCTTC.

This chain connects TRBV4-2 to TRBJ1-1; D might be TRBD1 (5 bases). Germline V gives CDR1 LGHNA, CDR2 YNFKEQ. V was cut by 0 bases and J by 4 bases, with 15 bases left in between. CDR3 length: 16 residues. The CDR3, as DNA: TGTGCCAGCAGCCAAGATTGGCAGGGAGGCGGCACTGAAGCTTTCTTT. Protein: CASSQDWQGGGTEAFF.

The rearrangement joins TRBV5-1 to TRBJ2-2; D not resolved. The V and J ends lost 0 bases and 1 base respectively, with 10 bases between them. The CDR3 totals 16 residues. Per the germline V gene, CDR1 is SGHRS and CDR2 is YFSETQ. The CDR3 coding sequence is TGCGCCAGCAGCTTGGTTTCCCCCGTGAACACCGGGGAGCTGTTTTTT. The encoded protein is CASSLVSPVNTGELFF.